The 10 T cell receptor beta chains below were found in one sample sequenced in a study of CD4 T cells in relation to SARS-CoV-2 and coronaviruses. TCRdb's table, derived via immunoSEQ multiplex PCR, lists solely in-frame clones and lacks some. There are 30,000 to 45,000 clones in the sample; 77% occur only once, and around 21% lies in the top ten. Their target antigens are unknown. The sequencing sample was made of memory CD4+ T cells from PBMCs, cultured in vitro. The receptors originated from an adult with COVID-19.

The chain carries TRBV6-2 or TRBV6-3 and TRBJ2-1; D not resolved. Trimming took off 2 bases at V and 9 bases at J, with 11 bases between the two ends. The germline V gene encodes CDR1 MNHEY and CDR2 SVGEGT. The CDR3 contains 13 residues. The CDR3 spells CASSYPGWGEQFF. Here the CDR3 DNA reads TGTGCCAGCAGTTACCCTGGATGGGGTGAGCAGTTCTTC.

The CDR3 sequence: CASSHNRGDTEAFF. The CDR3 bases are TGTGCCAGCAGCCACAACAGGGGGGACACTGAAGCTTTCTTT. The V gene is TRBV16, the J gene TRBJ1-1; TRBD1 aligns across 8 bases. CDR1 KGHSY and CDR2 FQNENV come from the germline V gene. CDR3 size: 14 residues. V dropped 3 bases and J dropped 3; count of bases not matched to a gene: 3.

In its sample, this clone was seen a few times. The chain couples TRBV5-4 to TRBJ2-2; D is ambiguous. With 1 base removed from V and 2 bases from J, the gap between germline ends came to 6 bases. Germline loops: CDR1 SGHNT, CDR2 YYREEE (reference sequence). CDR3 length: 14 amino acids. This chain's CDR3 is CASSLRVNTGELFF. CDR3 DNA: TGTGCCAGCAGCTTGCGAGTCAACACCGGGGAGCTGTTTTTT.

The rearrangement links TRBV4-1 to TRBJ2-5; 10 bases fit TRBD1. V lost 2 bases, J lost 2 bases, and 2 bases stayed unmatched. The CDR3 runs 15 residues. Germline values: CDR1 MGHRA, CDR2 YSYEKL. CDR3 sequence: CASSQRDRGQETQYF. As DNA, the CDR3 is TGCGCCAGCAGCCAACGGGACAGGGGACAAGAGACCCAGTACTTC.

This sequence joins TRBV27 and TRBJ1-1, with D uncertain. Trimming removed 2 bases from V and 0 bases from J, with 10 bases in between. This CDR3 spans 15 amino acids. Germline V gene lookup returns CDR1 MNHEY and CDR2 SMNVEV (reference sequence). The CDR3 sequence: CASSLLGSMNTEAFF. CDR3 in DNA: TGTGCCAGCAGTTTACTCGGCAGCATGAACACTGAAGCTTTCTTT.

The V and J genes are TRBV7-9 and TRBJ2-3; 7 bases map to TRBD2. This CDR3 contains 15 residues. J lost 3 bases, V lost 2 bases, and 5 bases had no gene match. Germline CDR1 and CDR2: SEHNR and FQNEAQ (reference sequence). The CDR3 loop is CASSLTGGSTDTQYF. For the CDR3, the DNA is TGTGCCAGCAGCTTAACGGGAGGATCGACAGATACGCAGTATTTT.

This clone came up a few times. The chain combines TRBV10-3 with TRBJ1-2, with TRBD1 matching over 9 bases. V lost 5 bases, J lost 13 bases, and 11 bases stayed unmatched. Germline V CDR1 and CDR2: ENHRY, SYGVKD. CDR3 length equals 13 residues. CDR3 sequence reads: CAISSLLGTGTTF. The CDR3 bases are TGTGCCATCAGTTCCCTTTTAGGGACAGGGACCACCTTC.

This rearrangement joins TRBV6-5 to TRBJ2-1; D gene unclear. Germline V gives CDR1 MNHEY, CDR2 SVGAGI. This CDR3 has 14 amino acids. The V end lost 2 bases, the J end lost 6 bases, and 11 bases lay between the germline ends. CDR3: CASSYKAPSNEQFF. For the CDR3, the DNA is TGTGCCAGCAGTTACAAAGCGCCCTCCAATGAGCAGTTCTTC.

In this sample, this clone turned up a few times. The J gene is TRBJ1-3, the V gene TRBV6-5, with D perhaps matching TRBD1 (5 bases). In germline, CDR1 is MNHEY, CDR2 SVGAGI. CDR3 length: 15 amino acids. The V end lost 6 bases, the J end lost 0 bases, and 12 bases lay between the germline ends. Here the CDR3 DNA reads TGTGCCAGCAGCCCGGGACTTGACTCTGGAAACACCATATATTTT. Amino acids: CASSPGLDSGNTIYF.

The V and J genes are TRBV5-1 and TRBJ1-6, with D perhaps matching TRBD1 (5 bases). CDR3 length: 16 amino acids. Germline CDR1 reads SGHRS; CDR2 reads YFSETQ. With 4 bases removed from V and 7 bases from J, the gap between germline ends came to 18 bases. The CDR3 DNA follows: TGCGCCAGCAGCCGGGGGAGTGATTTGGGGAATTCACCCCTCCACTTT. This gives the protein CASSRGSDLGNSPLHF.